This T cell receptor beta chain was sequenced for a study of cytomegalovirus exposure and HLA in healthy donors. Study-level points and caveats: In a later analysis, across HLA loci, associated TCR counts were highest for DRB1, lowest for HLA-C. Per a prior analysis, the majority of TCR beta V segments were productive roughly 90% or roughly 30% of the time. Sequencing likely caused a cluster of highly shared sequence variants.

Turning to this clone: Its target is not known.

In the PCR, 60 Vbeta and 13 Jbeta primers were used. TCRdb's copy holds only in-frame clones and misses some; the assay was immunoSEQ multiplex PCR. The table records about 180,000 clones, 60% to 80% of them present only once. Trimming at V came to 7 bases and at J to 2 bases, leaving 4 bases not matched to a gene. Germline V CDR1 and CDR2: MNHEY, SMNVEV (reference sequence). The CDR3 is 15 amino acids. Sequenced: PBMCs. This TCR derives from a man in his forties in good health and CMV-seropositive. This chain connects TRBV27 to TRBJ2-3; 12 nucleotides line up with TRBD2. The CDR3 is CASNGLAGFTDTQYF. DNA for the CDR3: TGTGCCAGCAACGGACTAGCGGGATTCACAGATACGCAGTATTTT.